This T cell receptor beta chain was profiled in a study of beta chain features in type 1 diabetes. Background on the study: There were 95 million to 110 million sorted cells examined across all samples.

A note on this clone: Its matching antigen is unknown.

Since all of the isolated RNA was reverse transcribed, expressed TCRB transcripts were what got sequenced. Generated by immunoSEQ multiplex PCR, the TCRdb table keeps only in-frame clones and is missing some. The sample has more than 55,000 clones; around 56% are singletons. The V gene's germline CDR1 is SGHTA and CDR2 FQGNSA. The V gene lost 3 bases and the J gene lost 3 bases, with 8 bases spanning the gap. This CDR3 has 13 residues. Study-level points and caveats: TCRB CDR3s were moderately but significantly shorter in Type 1 diabetes patients in all four CD4+ subsets.

The clonotype comes from a woman in her forties with type 1 diabetes. Material for sequencing was Tregs from blood. The V and J genes are TRBV7-2 and TRBJ1-1; a possible D gene is TRBD1 (6 bases). The CDR3 region is CASSFGQYTEAFF. CDR3 DNA sequence: TGTGCCAGCAGCTTCGGACAGTACACTGAAGCTTTCTTT.